Listed here are 18 T cell receptor beta chains from one sample, sequenced in a study of early T cells in non-severe SARS-CoV-2 infection. TCRdb analysed the 5' RACE reads with MiXCR anew, one entry per CDR3 protein. The sample holds roughly 55,000 distinct CDR3 sequences, approximately 6.2% seen once. The sample was whole blood. Receptors originate from an adult who was a healthcare worker with PCR-confirmed SARS-CoV-2 infection or an uninfected control (not recorded which).

This clonotype was counted at least ten times. The CDR3 DNA sequence: TGTGCCAGCAGTGTCAGGGGCGATAATTCACCCCTCCACTTT. It codes for CASSVRGDNSPLHF. The chain employs TRBV6-5 and TRBJ1-6; D is perhaps TRBD1 (6 bases). Germline CDR1 and CDR2: MNHEY and SVGAGI. The CDR3 runs 14 residues. V gave up 5 bases and J gave up 5 bases, with 10 bases separating them.

This clonotype was detected ten times or more. The CDR3 coding sequence is TGTGCCAGTAGTATAAGACTAGTTCCAGATACGCAGTATTTT. It translates to CASSIRLVPDTQYF. V usage is TRBV19 and J usage is TRBJ2-3; tentatively, D is TRBD2 (6 bases). The V gene's germline CDR1 is LNHDA and CDR2 SQIVND (reference sequence). Trimming cost V 2 bases and J 4 bases, with 10 bases left between them. This CDR3 region has 14 residues.

Only a few counts were recorded for this clonotype. The chain has TRBV5-5 and TRBJ1-2, with D unclear. V gave up 4 bases and J gave up 2 bases, with 9 bases separating them. This CDR3 spans 13 amino acids. Per germline, CDR1 SGHKS and CDR2 YYEKEE (reference sequence). The DNA of the CDR3 is TGTGCCAGCAGCCCCGACTGGAACTATGGCTACACCTTC. Translation gives CASSPDWNYGYTF.

Only a few counts were recorded for this clonotype. The CDR3 loop is CASSLGGRSYNEQFF. The DNA for the CDR3 is TGTGCCAGCAGTTTAGGGGGGCGCTCCTACAATGAGCAGTTCTTC. The chain recombines TRBV28 with TRBJ2-1; perhaps D is TRBD1 or TRBD2 (6 bases each). In germline, CDR1 is MDHEN, CDR2 SYDVKM. Trimming cost V 2 bases and J 0 bases, with 8 bases left between them. The CDR3 has 15 residues.

This clonotype was counted at least ten times. The genes are TRBV29-1 and TRBJ2-2; TRBD2 matches 7 bases. Germline assignment: CDR1 SQVTM and CDR2 ANQGSEA. This CDR3 is 12 amino acids long. The V and J ends lost 4 bases and 6 bases, in that order; junction bases with no gene match: 2. CDR3 in DNA: TGCAGCGTTGCGGGGGGATCCGGGGAGCTGTTTTTT. Amino acid sequence: CSVAGGSGELFF.

This clonotype showed up just a few times. This chain links TRBV11-1 with TRBJ2-1; the match to TRBD2 covers 12 bases. The CDR3 is 15 residues long. V lost 4 bases and J lost 10; bases outside the gene matches: 8. In germline, CDR1 is SGHAT, CDR2 FQDESV (reference sequence). The CDR3, as DNA: TGTGCCAGCAGCTCCGGACTAGCGGGGTGGGGCGAGCAGTTCTTC. Amino acid sequence: CASSSGLAGWGEQFF.

In its sample, this clonotype was seen many times. This chain connects TRBV20-1 to TRBJ1-2; 9 positions agree with TRBD1. The CDR3 contains 15 residues. The junction had 9 bases not matched to a gene; V was cut back by 3 bases and J by 4 bases. Germline assignment: CDR1 DFQATT and CDR2 SNEGSKA (reference sequence). CDR3: CSASGPGQGIYGYTF. CDR3 coding DNA: TGCAGTGCTAGTGGACCGGGACAGGGTATCTATGGCTACACCTTC.

In its sample, this clonotype was seen many times. The chain joins TRBV14 to TRBJ1-1; no clear D gene. Trimming took off 4 bases at V and 2 bases at J, with 8 bases between the two ends. The germline CDR1 and CDR2 sequences are SGHDN and FVKESK. The CDR3 covers 13 residues. The CDR3 sequence is CASSLRRNTEAFF. The CDR3 DNA is TGTGCCAGCAGCCTTCGCCGTAACACTGAAGCTTTCTTT.

The rearrangement links TRBV29-1 to TRBJ2-7; D might be TRBD2 (6 bases). The CDR3 runs 12 residues. The germline V gene encodes CDR1 SQVTM and CDR2 ANQGSEA. V was pared by 4 bases and J by 4 bases, with 11 bases between. The CDR3 bases are TGCAGCGTTGTCCCCGGGGGTTACGAGCAGTACTTC. Encoded protein: CSVVPGGYEQYF.

This clonotype was detected ten times or more. The gene calls are TRBV21-1 and TRBJ2-4; the table's TRBD1 call for D was not verified on the DNA. TRBV21-1 constitutes a pseudogene. The CDR3 extends over 16 amino acids. CDR3 protein: CASSPTKDTRRDIQYF. The CDR3 coding sequence is TGTGCCAGCAGCCCAACTAAGGACACTAGAAGGGACATTCAGTACTTC.

There are many counts of this clonotype. The chain joins TRBV19 to TRBJ2-3; 7 positions agree with TRBD2. J was trimmed by 3 bases and V by 3 bases; bases with no gene match: 3. The germline CDR1 and CDR2 sequences are LNHDA and SQIVND (reference sequence). The CDR3 runs to 14 residues. The CDR3 DNA reads as TGTGCCAGTAGTATGAGGGGACTAACAGATACGCAGTATTTT. Translation gives CASSMRGLTDTQYF.

This clonotype was seen only a few times. V is TRBV7-9 and J is TRBJ2-3; D possibly corresponds to TRBD1 (6 bases). CDR3 length: 15 amino acids. Germline CDR1 reads SEHNR; CDR2 reads FQNEAQ (reference sequence). V was shortened by 3 bases and J by 3 bases, with 13 bases between the two germline ends. The CDR3 loop is CASSLVWQGTDTQYF. CDR3 DNA: TGTGCCAGCAGCTTGGTGTGGCAGGGGACAGATACGCAGTATTTT.

This clonotype was observed at least ten times. The chain recombines TRBV5-1 with TRBJ2-5, with TRBD1 identical over 7 bases. The CDR3 loop spans 14 amino acids. In germline, CDR1 is SGHRS, CDR2 YFSETQ. Unmatched junction bases numbered 2, after V lost 2 bases and J lost 1 base. CDR3 sequence (DNA): TGCGCCAGCAGCTTACAGGGGACCCAAGAGACCCAGTACTTC. Translated, it gives CASSLQGTQETQYF. Full variable domain (remainder filled in from reference TRBV5-1 and TRBJ2-5): KAGVTQTPRYLIKTRGQQVTLSCSPISGHRSVSWYQQTPGQGLQFLFEYFSETQRNKGNFPGRFSGRQFSNSRSEMNVSTLELGDSALYLCASSLQGTQETQYFGPGTRLLVL.

This clonotype was counted only a few times. The chain joins TRBV6-2 or TRBV6-3 to TRBJ1-5, with 9 bases aligning to TRBD1. CDR1 and CDR2 from the germline V gene are MNHEY and SVGEGT. The CDR3 sequence is 16 residues long. Trimming took 2 bases from V and 7 from J; bases not matched to a gene: 9. CDR3 DNA sequence: TGTGCCAGCAGTTACAGCAGCGGGACAGGGCCCCAGCCCCAGCATTTT. Translated, it gives CASSYSSGTGPQPQHF.

This clonotype was detected ten times or more. The genes are TRBV20-1 and TRBJ1-1, with 10 bases fitting TRBD1. Germline CDR1 is DFQATT and CDR2 is SNEGSKA (reference sequence). With 6 bases clipped from V and 4 bases from J, the junction kept 11 bases outside the gene matches. The CDR3 consists of 15 residues. CDR3 loop: CSAPGTGVSRTEAFF. The DNA for the CDR3 is TGCAGTGCGCCCGGGACAGGGGTGAGTCGCACTGAAGCTTTCTTT.

This clonotype has just a few counts. The rearrangement joins TRBV6-2 or TRBV6-3 to TRBJ2-4, with TRBD1 matching over 9 bases. The CDR3 contains 15 residues. V dropped 7 bases and J dropped 7; count of bases not matched to a gene: 11. Germline values: CDR1 MNHEY, CDR2 SVGEGT. In DNA, the CDR3 is TGTGCCAGCACACCGGGCGGGACAGGGAGGAACATTCAGTACTTC. Its translation is CASTPGGTGRNIQYF.

The sample holds many counts of this clonotype. This chain connects TRBV29-1 to TRBJ2-3; perhaps TRBD1 as D (6 bases). CDR3 length: 13 residues. Trimming pared 7 bases from V and 5 bases from J, leaving 16 bases between. Germline V CDR1 and CDR2: SQVTM, ANQGSEA. This CDR3 reads CSEQGYRGDTQYF. The CDR3 DNA sequence: TGCAGCGAACAGGGATACCGAGGAGATACGCAGTATTTT.

The rearrangement joins TRBV20-1 to TRBJ2-3, with 13 bases lining up with TRBD2. CDR1 DFQATT and CDR2 SNEGSKA come from the germline V gene (reference sequence). V lost 6 bases, J lost 4 bases, and 10 bases stayed unmatched. The CDR3 totals 16 residues. The CDR3 nucleotides read TGCAGTGCCCAACCACCACTAGCGGGGGGGTCAGATACGCAGTATTTT. Translation: CSAQPPLAGGSDTQYF.